The rows below give T cell receptor beta chains drawn from one sample of a study of T cell responses to AZD1222 COVID-19 vaccine. Produced via immunoSEQ multiplex PCR; TCRdb's table is partial and in-frame only. The data show some 170,000 clones, with 94% seen just once and under 6% held by the top ten. The specimen comprised peripheral blood, sampled 28 days after the second AZD1222 dose. The receptors come from an adult who received the AZD1222 COVID-19 vaccine. Each CDR3 is given with its conserved first and last residue. Fields, in order: D gene, V gene, clone size, J gene, CDR3 protein, CDR3 DNA. A D gene is named only where the DNA matches it firmly. Clone size is stated in some rows and not others, as once, few, many or a class when expanded.

NA	TRBV3-1/TRBV3-2	NA	TRBJ2-7	CASSQAGYEQYF	TGTGCCAGCAGCCAAGCAGGCTACGAGCAGTACTTC
NA	TRBV5-8	NA	TRBJ1-5	CASSLGRNQPQHF	TGTGCCAGCAGCTTGGGTCGGAATCAGCCCCAGCATTTT
TRBD2	TRBV7-2	NA	TRBJ2-1	CASSSGLAAKQFF	TGTGCCAGCAGCTCCGGACTAGCGGCAAAGCAGTTCTTC
NA	TRBV28	NA	TRBJ2-1	CASRSRHEQFF	TGTGCCAGCAGGTCCAGACATGAGCAGTTCTTC
NA	TRBV4-2	NA	TRBJ2-2	CASSQVGSGGELFF	TGTGCCAGCAGCCAAGTGGGGTCGGGCGGGGAGCTGTTTTTT
NA	TRBV28	NA	TRBJ1-2	CASSSGFDGYTF	TGTGCCAGCAGTTCCGGGTTTGATGGCTACACCTTC
NA	TRBV29-1	NA	TRBJ2-3	CSTSVDTQYF	TGCAGCACATCCGTGGATACGCAGTATTTT
TRBD2	TRBV10-3	NA	TRBJ2-7	CATTNPLAGGEQYF	TGTGCCACCACCAACCCACTAGCGGGGGGCGAGCAGTACTTC
NA	TRBV7-3	NA	TRBJ2-1	CASSLTLTNEQFF	TGTGCCAGCAGCTTAACTTTAACTAATGAGCAGTTCTTC
NA	TRBV24-1	NA	TRBJ2-5	CATSAPDSGEETQYF	TGTGCCACCAGCGCCCCCGATTCGGGAGAAGAGACCCAGTACTTC
NA	TRBV9	NA	TRBJ2-7	CASSGRGDHEQYF	TGTGCCAGCAGCGGACGTGGAGACCACGAGCAGTACTTC
NA	TRBV28	NA	TRBJ2-1	CASRTPGTEFF	TGTGCCAGCAGAACGCCGGGAACCGAGTTCTTC
TRBD1	TRBV27	NA	TRBJ1-2	CASSHFGGTGPYGYTF	TGTGCCAGCAGTCATTTTGGAGGGACAGGGCCCTATGGCTACACCTTC
NA	TRBV3-1/TRBV3-2	NA	TRBJ2-3	CASSRGATRTDTQYF	TGTGCCAGCTCCCGCGGGGCGACACGCACAGATACGCAGTATTTT
TRBD1	TRBV27	NA	TRBJ1-2	CASSSQGAGDYGYTF	TGTGCCAGCAGTTCACAGGGGGCGGGGGACTATGGCTACACCTTC
NA	TRBV29-1	few	TRBJ1-1	CSGRRGEGAFF	TGCAGCGGGCGGAGGGGTGAGGGAGCTTTCTTT
NA	TRBV12-3/TRBV12-4	NA	TRBJ1-2	CASSLGGGTGYTF	TGTGCCAGCAGTTTAGGAGGAGGGACCGGCTACACCTTC
TRBD2	TRBV19	NA	TRBJ2-2	CASSNSGSWTGELFF	TGTGCCAGTAGCAATAGCGGGAGTTGGACCGGGGAGCTGTTTTTT
NA	TRBV5-6	NA	TRBJ2-5	CASSFGQRVWETQYF	TGTGCCAGCAGCTTCGGACAGCGAGTTTGGGAGACCCAGTACTTC
NA	TRBV11-2	NA	TRBJ2-5	CASSLGGTAETQYF	TGTGCCAGCAGCTTAGGAGGCACAGCAGAGACCCAGTACTTC
NA	TRBV11-2	NA	TRBJ2-2	CASSLPTGVGGTGELFF	TGTGCCAGCAGCTTACCCACCGGGGTGGGGGGCACCGGGGAGCTGTTTTTT
TRBD1	TRBV29-1	NA	TRBJ2-1	CSVRGTGSSYNEQFF	TGCAGCGTCCGTGGGACAGGGAGCTCCTACAATGAGCAGTTCTTC
TRBD1	TRBV6-2/TRBV6-3	once	TRBJ2-7	CASRYSTGGRYYEQYF	TGTGCCAGCAGATACAGCACAGGGGGCAGGTACTACGAGCAGTACTTC
NA	TRBV28	NA	TRBJ2-5	CASSPPRRETQYF	TGTGCCAGCAGTCCCCCCCGGCGGGAGACCCAGTACTTC